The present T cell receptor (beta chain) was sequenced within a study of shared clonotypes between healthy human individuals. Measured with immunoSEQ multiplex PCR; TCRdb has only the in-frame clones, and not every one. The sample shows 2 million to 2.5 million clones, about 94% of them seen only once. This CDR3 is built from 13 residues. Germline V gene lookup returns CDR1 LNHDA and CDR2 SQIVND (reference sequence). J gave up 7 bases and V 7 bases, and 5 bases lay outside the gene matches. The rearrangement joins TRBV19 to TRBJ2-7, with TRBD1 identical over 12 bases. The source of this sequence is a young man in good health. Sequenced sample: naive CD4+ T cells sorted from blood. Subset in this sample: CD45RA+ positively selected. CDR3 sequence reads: CASNWDRGREQYF. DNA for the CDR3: TGTGCCAGTAACTGGGACAGGGGGCGTGAGCAGTACTTC.